This TCR beta chain was captured by sequencing in a study of blood T cell repertoires in COVID-19 (dated by TCRdb to about 2020). Study-level background: Collaborator samples came from the United States, Italy and Spain and covered acute and convalescent phases of COVID-19. Nearly every sample came with metadata listing a de-identified subject ID, COVID-19 status, age in years and sex. The samples were drawn from two sources: the first 160 participants of the ongoing ImmuneRACE study, and approximately 1,300 subjects contributed by 6 global collaborators. The repertoires were released in a freely available public database meant as a resource for research on the immune response to SARS-CoV-2. Deeply sampled blood TCRbeta repertoires from subjects exposed to, actively infected with, or recovered from COVID-19 were included in the dataset. Where available, HLA class I and class II types were obtained from metadata supplied by the sample provider rather than from assay-based typing. The material from the prospective study consisted of cDNA or gDNA derived from T cells, B-cell-depleted T cells, or PBMCs. Results the study describes overall, beyond this receptor: Clinical and demographic metadata were provided uncurated, with the amount varying by source and participant.

TCRbeta CDR3 regions were amplified from genomic DNA by means of the immunoSEQ Assay, a bias-controlled multiplex PCR. Per the authors' processing: Within the assay, amplification of reference gene primers was used to estimate how many nucleated cells each sample contained. Sequence reads were collapsed and filtered to measure the absolute abundance of every unique TCRbeta CDR3 rearrangement. Productive Simpson clonality was computed per sample as the square root of Simpson's diversity index over productive rearrangements. TCRdb mirrors the immuneACCESS table, restricted to in-frame sequences. Some clones are absent from its copies; in checked studies, under half trace to an unresolved V gene, and the reason for the others is unknown. The V and J calls and clone size were taken over from that table, and D and trimming were inferred from the DNA. Across this sample there are roughly 260,000 clones, with around nine tenths seen only once. 10% to 12% of the sample lies in the top ten.

Details on this clone: This receptor's antigen is unknown. It has no much larger one-base neighbor in the sample; base qualities were not kept.

One collaborating source in Seattle enrolled patients while the patients were actively infected and followed the patients over time throughout the course of disease. Each collaborating institution followed its own protocols to collect whole blood in K2EDTA tubes. For TCRbeta analysis, collaborators shipped samples as frozen whole blood, isolated PBMCs, or DNA extracted from either of those sample types. Per the germline V gene, SGHDN is the CDR1 and FVKESK is the CDR2. V is trimmed back by 4 bases and J by 7 bases, and the junction contains 2 bases that no gene match accounts for. Its CDR3 holds 13 amino acids, cysteine through phenylalanine. Solely the CDR3 DNA is kept, with 39 bases framed from the first base.

The chain couples TRBV14 to TRBJ2-2; TRBD1 agrees with 8 junctional bases. Sequenced: peripheral blood. The receptor's source is a woman in her 30s with COVID-19, enrolled during active disease. DNA sequence: TGTGCCAGCAGCCGCGACAGGGGCGGGGAGCTGTTTTTT. Its coded protein is CASSRDRGGELFF.